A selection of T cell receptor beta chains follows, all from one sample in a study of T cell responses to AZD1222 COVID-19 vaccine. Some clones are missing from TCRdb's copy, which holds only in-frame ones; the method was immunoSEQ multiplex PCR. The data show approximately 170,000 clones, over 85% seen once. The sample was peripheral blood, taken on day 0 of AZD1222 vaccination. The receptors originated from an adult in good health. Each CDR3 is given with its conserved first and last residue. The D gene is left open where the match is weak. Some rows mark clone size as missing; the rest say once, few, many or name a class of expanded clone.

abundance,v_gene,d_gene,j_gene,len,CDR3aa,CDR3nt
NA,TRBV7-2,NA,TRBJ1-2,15,CASSSRRASNYGYTF,TGTGCCAGCAGCTCCCGCAGAGCCTCTAACTATGGCTACACCTTC
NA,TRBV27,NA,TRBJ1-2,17,CASSFKGRADPNYGYTF,TGTGCCAGCAGCTTCAAGGGCCGGGCAGACCCTAACTATGGCTACACCTTC
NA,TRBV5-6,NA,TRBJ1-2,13,CASSLRQGDGYTF,TGTGCCAGCAGCTTGCGGCAGGGTGATGGCTACACCTTC
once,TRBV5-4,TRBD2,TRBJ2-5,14,CASSERLAEETQYF,TGTGCCAGCAGCGAGCGACTAGCGGAAGAGACCCAGTACTTC
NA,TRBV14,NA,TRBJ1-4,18,CASSHGIISGATNEKLFF,TGTGCCAGCAGCCACGGCATCATTTCAGGTGCAACTAATGAAAAACTGTTTTTT
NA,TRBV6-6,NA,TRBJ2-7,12,CASSPGSYEQYF,TGTGCCAGCAGCCCCGGATCCTACGAGCAGTACTTC
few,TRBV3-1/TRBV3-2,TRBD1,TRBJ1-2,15,CASSQPWDSPYGYTF,TGTGCCAGCAGCCAACCTTGGGACAGCCCCTATGGCTACACCTTC
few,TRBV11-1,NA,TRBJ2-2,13,CASSSGSNGVVFF,TGTGCCAGCAGCTCAGGCAGCAACGGGGTGGTGTTTTTT
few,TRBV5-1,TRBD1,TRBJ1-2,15,CASSEGQGDSYGYTF,TGCGCCAGCAGCGAGGGACAGGGGGATTCCTATGGCTACACCTTC
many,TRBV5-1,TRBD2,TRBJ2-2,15,CASTGLAGGNGELFF,TGCGCCAGCACGGGACTAGCGGGAGGAAACGGGGAGCTGTTTTTT
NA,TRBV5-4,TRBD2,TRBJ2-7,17,CASSPLLAGGRTYEQYF,TGTGCCAGCAGCCCCCTCCTAGCGGGAGGCCGCACCTACGAGCAGTACTTC
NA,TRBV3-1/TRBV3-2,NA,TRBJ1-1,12,CASSRLDTEAFF,TGTGCCAGCAGCCGCCTCGACACTGAAGCTTTCTTT
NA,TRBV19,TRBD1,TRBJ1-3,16,CASSIRDRGSGNTIYF,TGTGCCAGTAGCATCCGGGACAGGGGATCTGGAAACACCATATATTTT
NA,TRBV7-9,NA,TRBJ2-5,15,CASSLAGTLIETQYF,TGTGCCAGCAGCTTAGCCGGGACTTTAATAGAGACCCAGTACTTC
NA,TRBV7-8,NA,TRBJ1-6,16,CASRMGGPFHNSPLHF,TGTGCCAGCAGGATGGGGGGCCCCTTTCATAATTCACCCCTCCACTTT
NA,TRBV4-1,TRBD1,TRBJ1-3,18,CASSQDIGAGGLRNTIYF,TGCGCCAGCAGCCAAGATATTGGTGCAGGGGGCTTACGAAACACCATATATTTT
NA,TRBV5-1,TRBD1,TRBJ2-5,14,CASSFGRGQETQYF,TGCGCCAGCAGCTTTGGCAGGGGGCAAGAGACCCAGTACTTC
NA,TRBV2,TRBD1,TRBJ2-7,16,CASRRLRDRGGYEQYF,TGTGCCAGCAGGCGGCTCCGGGACAGGGGAGGCTACGAGCAGTACTTC
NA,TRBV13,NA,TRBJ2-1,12,CASGGLEHEQFF,TGTGCCAGCGGGGGGCTGGAGCATGAGCAGTTCTTC
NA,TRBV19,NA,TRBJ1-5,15,CASSISGGGNQPQHF,TGTGCCAGTAGTATTTCGGGGGGTGGCAATCAGCCCCAGCATTTT
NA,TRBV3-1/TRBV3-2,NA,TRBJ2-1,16,CASSQDSKRMHNEQFF,TGTGCCAGCAGCCAAGATTCGAAGCGGATGCACAATGAGCAGTTCTTC
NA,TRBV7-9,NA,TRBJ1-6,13,CASSLAADSPLHF,TGTGCCAGCAGCTTAGCGGCAGATTCACCCCTCCACTTT
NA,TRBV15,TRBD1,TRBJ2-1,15,CATSRPGQPYNEQFF,TGTGCCACCAGCAGACCGGGACAGCCGTACAATGAGCAGTTCTTC
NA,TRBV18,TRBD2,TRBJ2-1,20,CASSPQGLAGEGSSYNEQFF,TGTGCCAGCTCACCTCAGGGACTAGCGGGAGAGGGGAGCTCCTACAATGAGCAGTTCTTC
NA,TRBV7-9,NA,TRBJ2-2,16,CASNNRGTLNTGELFF,TGTGCCAGCAACAACCGGGGGACCCTAAACACCGGGGAGCTGTTTTTT
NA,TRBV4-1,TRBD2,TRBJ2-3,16,CASSQEAGGTADTQYF,TGCGCCAGCAGCCAAGAGGCGGGGGGGACCGCAGATACGCAGTATTTT
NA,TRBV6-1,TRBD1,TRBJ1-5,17,CASSARGTGTGGHPQHF,TGTGCCAGCAGTGCTAGGGGTACCGGGACAGGGGGCCACCCCCAGCATTTT
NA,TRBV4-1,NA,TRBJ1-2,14,CASSQESGRGGYTF,TGCGCCAGCAGCCAAGAATCCGGTAGGGGTGGCTACACCTTC
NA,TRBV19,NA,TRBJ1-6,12,CASSPHNSPLHF,TGTGCCAGTAGTCCACATAATTCACCCCTCCACTTT
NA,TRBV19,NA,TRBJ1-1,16,CASSRLHEGAVTEAFF,TGTGCCAGTAGTCGACTCCACGAAGGGGCGGTCACTGAAGCTTTCTTT
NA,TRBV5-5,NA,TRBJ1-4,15,CASSFSGAVGEKLFF,TGTGCCAGCAGCTTCTCAGGGGCGGTGGGTGAAAAACTGTTTTTT
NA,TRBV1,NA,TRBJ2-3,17,CTSSQDELTGSTDTQYF,TGCACCAGCAGCCAAGATGAGTTGACGGGGAGCACAGATACGCAGTATTTT
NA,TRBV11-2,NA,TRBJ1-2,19,CASSQSSGISILGGYGYTF,TGTGCCAGCAGCCAATCCTCCGGGATATCCATTCTGGGTGGCTATGGCTACACCTTC
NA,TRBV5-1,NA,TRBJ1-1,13,CASSYRVNTEAFF,TGCGCCAGCAGCTATAGGGTGAACACTGAAGCTTTCTTT
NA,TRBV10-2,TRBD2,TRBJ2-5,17,CASSEGGTSGVFETQYF,TGCGCCAGCAGTGAGGGAGGGACTAGCGGGGTTTTTGAGACCCAGTACTTC
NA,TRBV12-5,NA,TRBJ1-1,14,CASCVGNVNTEAFF,TGTGCTAGTTGTGTGGGAAACGTGAACACTGAAGCTTTCTTT
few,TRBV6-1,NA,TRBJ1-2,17,CASSELPTGFAGYGYTF,TGTGCCAGCAGTGAACTACCTACAGGGTTCGCCGGCTATGGCTACACCTTC
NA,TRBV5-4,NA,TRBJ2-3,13,CASSTDSTDTQYF,TGTGCCAGCAGCACAGACAGCACAGATACGCAGTATTTT
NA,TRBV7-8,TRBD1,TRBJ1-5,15,CASSLVEGAFQPQHF,TGTGCCAGCAGCTTAGTAGAGGGGGCTTTCCAGCCCCAGCATTTT